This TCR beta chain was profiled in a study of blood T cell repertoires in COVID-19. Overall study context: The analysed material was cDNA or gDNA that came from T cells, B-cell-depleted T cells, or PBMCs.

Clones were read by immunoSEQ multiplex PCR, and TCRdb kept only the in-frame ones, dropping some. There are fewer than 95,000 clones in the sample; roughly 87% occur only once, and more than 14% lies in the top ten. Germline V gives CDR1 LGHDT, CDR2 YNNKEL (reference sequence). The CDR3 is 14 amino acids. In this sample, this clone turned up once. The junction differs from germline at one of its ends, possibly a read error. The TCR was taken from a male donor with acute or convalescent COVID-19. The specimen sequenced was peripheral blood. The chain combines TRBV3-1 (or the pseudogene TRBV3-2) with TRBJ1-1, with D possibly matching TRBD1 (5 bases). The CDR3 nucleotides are TGTGCCAGCACCCAACTGTCGGGGGACACTGAAGCTTTCTTT. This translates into CASTQLSGDTEAFF.